This entry lists 6 T cell receptor beta chains sequenced from one sample in a study of T-cell memory formation after mild COVID-19. TCRdb redid the calling of the 5' RACE reads with MiXCR, one entry per CDR3 protein. The sample comprises hundreds of thousands of distinct CDR3 sequences, 20% to 25% of which are singletons, and 21% rests with the top ten. Sequencing used PBMCs or a T cell subset sorted from them (not recorded which). These TCRs come from a man between 18 and 29 years old who had mild COVID-19 (a few samples of this study predate the infection). Cell type and time point are not known.

The J gene is TRBJ1-2, the V gene TRBV19, with no clear D. Trimming removed 6 bases at V and 4 bases at J, with 12 bases between. The germline gives CDR1 LNHDA, CDR2 SQIVND (reference sequence). The CDR3 has 13 residues. CDR3 in DNA: TGTGCCAGTAGGTCTTTGGGTCTCTATGGCTACACCTTC. It translates to CASRSLGLYGYTF.

This chain connects TRBV6-2 or TRBV6-3 to TRBJ2-2; TRBD1 agrees at 7 bases. Germline CDR1 and CDR2: MNHEY and SVGEGT. V lost 10 bases to trimming and J lost 4 bases; unmatched junction nucleotides: 6. This CDR3 is built from 13 residues. CDR3: CATEGAATGELFF. In DNA, the CDR3 is TGTGCCACTGAGGGGGCAGCCACCGGGGAGCTGTTTTTT.

The gene calls are TRBV12-3 or TRBV12-4 and TRBJ2-2, with D perhaps matching TRBD1 (7 bases). This CDR3 region has 16 residues. The germline V and J ends were trimmed by 5 bases and 6 bases, with 19 bases remaining between them. CDR3 nucleotide sequence: TGTGCCAGCAGTCCGCGGGACAGCGCCAAGGCCGGGGAGCTGTTTTTT. Amino acid sequence: CASSPRDSAKAGELFF.

There are a few counts of this clonotype. The chain has TRBV7-9 and TRBJ1-1, with a tentative D call TRBD1 (5 bases). The V and J ends lost 8 bases and 6 bases respectively, with 13 bases between them. Germline CDR1 and CDR2: SEHNR and FQNEAQ (reference sequence). This CDR3 has 12 residues. This CDR3 reads CASGWGRAEAFF. The CDR3 DNA follows: TGTGCCAGCGGCTGGGGGAGGGCTGAAGCTTTCTTT.

The rearrangement links TRBV7-2 to TRBJ2-3; possibly TRBD2 for D (6 bases). V was pared by 4 bases and J by 2 bases, with 10 bases between. Per the germline V gene, CDR1 is SGHTA and CDR2 is FQGNSA. The CDR3 contains 14 residues. This CDR3 reads CASSWAGYTDTQYF. As DNA, the CDR3 is TGTGCCAGCAGCTGGGCGGGGTACACAGATACGCAGTATTTT.

This clonotype was seen more than once but under ten times. The gene calls are TRBV27 and TRBJ2-1; 9 nucleotides line up with TRBD1. CDR1 is MNHEY, CDR2 SMNVEV, per germline (reference sequence). This CDR3 contains 15 residues. V shed 6 bases, J shed 5 bases, and the junction held 8 bases outside the gene matches. The CDR3 region has the DNA TGTGCCAGCAGGCACCGGGACAGGGCAAACAATGAGCAGTTCTTC. This translates into CASRHRDRANNEQFF.